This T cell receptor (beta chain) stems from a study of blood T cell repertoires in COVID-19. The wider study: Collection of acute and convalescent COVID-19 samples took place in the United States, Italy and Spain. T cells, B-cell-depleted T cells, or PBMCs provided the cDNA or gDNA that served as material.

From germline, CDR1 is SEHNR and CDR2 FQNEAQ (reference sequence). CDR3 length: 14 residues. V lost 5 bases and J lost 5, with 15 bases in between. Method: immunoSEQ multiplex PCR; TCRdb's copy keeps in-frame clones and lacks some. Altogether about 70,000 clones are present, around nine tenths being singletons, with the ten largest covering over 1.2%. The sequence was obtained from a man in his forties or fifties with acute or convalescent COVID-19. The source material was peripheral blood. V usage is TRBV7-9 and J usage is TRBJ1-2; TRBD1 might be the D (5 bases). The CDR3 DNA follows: TGTGCCAGCAGCCACTCCAGCCGGGGGTATGGCTACACCTTC. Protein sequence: CASSHSSRGYGYTF.